This T cell receptor beta chain was documented in a study of vaccination and CD4 T cells after COVID-19. Study-wide points: Within the convalescent patients, spike mono-reactivity was found in 304 of 307 vaccine-specific clones.

Documented treatment: approximately nine-day PBMC culture with coronavirus spike peptide pools or control peptides (ViraFEST assay). The ViraFEST method relied on peptide pools to expand antigen-specific T cells, followed by TCR sequencing. This clonotype was counted between two and nine times. As yet, its antigen is unknown. Oncomine TCR Beta short-read sequencing was applied to DNA from cultured CD4+ T cells. TCRdb ran MiXCR on the PCR reads and lists one entry per CDR3 protein. The repertoire has around 17,000 distinct CDR3 sequences, approximately 50% of them found once; the top ten carry around 5%. V lost 1 base to trimming and J lost 8 bases, with 11 bases between them. CDR1 is SGHTA, CDR2 FQGNSA, per germline. This CDR3 is built from 13 residues.

The chain has TRBV7-2 and TRBJ1-2; D is ambiguous. This sequence was found in a human donor who had recovered from COVID-19. The starting material was CD4+ T cells from blood, cultured in vitro, obtained before SARS-CoV-2 vaccination. CDR3 protein: CASSLVVREGYTF. The CDR3 bases are TGTGCCAGCAGCTTAGTCGTGAGGGAGGGCTACACCTTC.